This T cell receptor beta chain was recorded in a study of vaccination effects on CD4 cells after COVID-19. From germline, CDR1 is WSHSY and CDR2 SAAADI. Trimming shortened V by 3 bases and J by 0 bases, and 21 bases separated the two germline ends. CDR3 length: 19 amino acids. Points on this clone: Its antigen is unidentified.

The assay was immunoSEQ multiplex PCR, and TCRdb's table has in-frame clones only and misses some. The sample lists 30,000 to 35,000 clones, around 69% occurring once. Following 10 days of culture, CD4+ T cells were isolated. Each participant was administered two doses of either the BNT162b2 or the mRNA-1273 vaccine. The clonotype originates from a human donor who received a COVID-19 vaccine. This chain uses TRBV10-2 with TRBJ2-1; D is undetermined. The sample here was CD4+ T cells from PBMCs cultured without peptide, taken after COVID-19 vaccination. CDR3 bases: TGCGCCAGCAGTGAATGGCTGTTTGGGATGAAAAGCTCCTACAATGAGCAGTTCTTC. The encoded protein is CASSEWLFGMKSSYNEQFF.